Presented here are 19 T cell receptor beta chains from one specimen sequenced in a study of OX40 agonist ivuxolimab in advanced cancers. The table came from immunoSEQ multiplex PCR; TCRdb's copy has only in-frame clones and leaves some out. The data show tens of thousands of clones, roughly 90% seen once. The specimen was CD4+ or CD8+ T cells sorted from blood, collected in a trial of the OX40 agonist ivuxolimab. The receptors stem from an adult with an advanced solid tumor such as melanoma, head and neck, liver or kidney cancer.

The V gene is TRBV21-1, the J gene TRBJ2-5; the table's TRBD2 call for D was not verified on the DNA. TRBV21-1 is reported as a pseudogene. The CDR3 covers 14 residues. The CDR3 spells CASSKETGQETQYF. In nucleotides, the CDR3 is TGTGCCAGCAGCAAAGAAACCGGGCAAGAGACCCAGTACTTC.

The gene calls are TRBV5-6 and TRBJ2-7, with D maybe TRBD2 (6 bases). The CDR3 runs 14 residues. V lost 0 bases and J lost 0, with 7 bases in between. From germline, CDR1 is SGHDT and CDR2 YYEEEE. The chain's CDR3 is CASSLARGSYEQYF. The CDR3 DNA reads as TGTGCCAGCAGCTTGGCGCGGGGCTCCTACGAGCAGTACTTC.

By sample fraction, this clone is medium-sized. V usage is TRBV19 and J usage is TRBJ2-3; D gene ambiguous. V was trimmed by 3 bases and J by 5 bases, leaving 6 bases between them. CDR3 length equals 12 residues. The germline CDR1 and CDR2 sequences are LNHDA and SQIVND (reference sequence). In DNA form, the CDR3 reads TGTGCCAGTAGTATCGTAGGAGATACGCAGTATTTT. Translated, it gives CASSIVGDTQYF.

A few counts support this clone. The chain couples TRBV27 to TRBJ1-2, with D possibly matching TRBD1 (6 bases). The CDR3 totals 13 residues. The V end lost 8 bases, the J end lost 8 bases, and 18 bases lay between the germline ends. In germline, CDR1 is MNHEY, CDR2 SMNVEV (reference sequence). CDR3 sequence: CASSPWGPGGYTF. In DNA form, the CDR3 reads TGTGCCAGCTCCCCGTGGGGGCCGGGGGGCTACACCTTC.

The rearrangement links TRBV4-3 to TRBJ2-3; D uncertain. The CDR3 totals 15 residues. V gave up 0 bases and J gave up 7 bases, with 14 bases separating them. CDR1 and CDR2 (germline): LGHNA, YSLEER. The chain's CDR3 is CASSQDSDVGYTQYF. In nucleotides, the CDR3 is TGCGCCAGCAGCCAAGACTCAGACGTTGGGTATACGCAGTATTTT.

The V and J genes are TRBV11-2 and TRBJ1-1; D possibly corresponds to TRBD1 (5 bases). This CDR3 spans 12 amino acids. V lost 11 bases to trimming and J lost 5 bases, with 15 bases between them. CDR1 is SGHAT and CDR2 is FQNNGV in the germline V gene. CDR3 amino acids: CACGQGVTEAFF. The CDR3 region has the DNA TGTGCCTGCGGGCAGGGAGTTACTGAAGCTTTCTTT.

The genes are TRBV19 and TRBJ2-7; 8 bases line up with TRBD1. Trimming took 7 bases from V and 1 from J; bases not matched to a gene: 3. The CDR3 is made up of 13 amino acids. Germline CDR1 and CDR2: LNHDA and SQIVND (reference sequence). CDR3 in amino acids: CASIGTGSYEQYF. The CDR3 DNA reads TGTGCCAGTATTGGGACAGGTTCCTACGAGCAGTACTTC.

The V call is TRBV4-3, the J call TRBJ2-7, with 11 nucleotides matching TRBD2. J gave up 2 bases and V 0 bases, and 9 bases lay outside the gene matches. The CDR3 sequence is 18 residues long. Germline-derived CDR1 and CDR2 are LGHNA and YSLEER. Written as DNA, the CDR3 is TGCGCCAGCAGCCAAGATCGGATCCTAGCGGGAGGTACCTACGAGCAGTACTTC. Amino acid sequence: CASSQDRILAGGTYEQYF.

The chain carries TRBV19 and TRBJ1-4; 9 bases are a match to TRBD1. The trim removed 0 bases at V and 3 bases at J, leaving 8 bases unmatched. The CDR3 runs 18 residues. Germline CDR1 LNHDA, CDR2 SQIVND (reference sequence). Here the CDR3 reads CASSIEPGQGTANEKLFF. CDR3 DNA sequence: TGTGCCAGTAGTATAGAGCCGGGACAGGGAACGGCTAATGAAAAACTGTTTTTT.

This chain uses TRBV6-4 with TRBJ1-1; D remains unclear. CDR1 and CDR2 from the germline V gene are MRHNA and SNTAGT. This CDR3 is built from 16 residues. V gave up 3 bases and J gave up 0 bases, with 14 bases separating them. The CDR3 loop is CASSESGSIMNTEAFF. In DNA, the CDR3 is TGTGCCAGCAGTGAGTCGGGGTCCATAATGAACACTGAAGCTTTCTTT.

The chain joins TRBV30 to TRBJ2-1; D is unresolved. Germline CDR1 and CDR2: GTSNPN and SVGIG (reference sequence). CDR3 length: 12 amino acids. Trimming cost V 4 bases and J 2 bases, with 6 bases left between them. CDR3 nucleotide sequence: TGTGCCTGGAATGCGGCCTACAATGAGCAGTTCTTC. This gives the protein CAWNAAYNEQFF. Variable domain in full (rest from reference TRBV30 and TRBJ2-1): SQTIHQWPATLVQPVGSPLSLECTVEGTSNPNLYWYRQAAGRGLQLLFYSVGIGQISSEVPQNLSASRPQDRQFILSSKKLLLSDSGFYLCAWNAAYNEQFFGPGTRLTVL.

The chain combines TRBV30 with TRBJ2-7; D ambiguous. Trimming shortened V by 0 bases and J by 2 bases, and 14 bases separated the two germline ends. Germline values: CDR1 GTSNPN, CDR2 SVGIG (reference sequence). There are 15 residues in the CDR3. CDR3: CAWSVPRWEPYEQYF. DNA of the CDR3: TGTGCCTGGAGTGTACCTAGGTGGGAACCCTACGAGCAGTACTTC.

CDR3 loop: CASSQGGRFSNTEAFF. The CDR3 DNA reads TGCGCCAGCAGCCAAGGCGGTAGGTTTTCGAACACTGAAGCTTTCTTT. The V call is TRBV4-1, the J call TRBJ1-1, with unresolved D. The V and J ends lost 1 base and 1 base respectively, with 13 bases between them. CDR1 and CDR2 from the germline V gene are MGHRA and YSYEKL. This CDR3 has 16 residues.

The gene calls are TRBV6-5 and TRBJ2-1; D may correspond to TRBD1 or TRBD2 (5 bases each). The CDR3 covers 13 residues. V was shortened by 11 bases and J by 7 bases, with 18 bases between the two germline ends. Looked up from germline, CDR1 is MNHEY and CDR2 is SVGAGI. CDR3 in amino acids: CAGRTGTSNEQFF. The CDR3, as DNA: TGTGCCGGACGGACCGGGACCTCGAATGAGCAGTTCTTC.

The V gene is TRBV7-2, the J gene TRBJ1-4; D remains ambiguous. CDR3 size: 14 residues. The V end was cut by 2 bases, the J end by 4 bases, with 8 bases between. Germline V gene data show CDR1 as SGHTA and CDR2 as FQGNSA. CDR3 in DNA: TGTGCCAGCAGCTTAACCAGCCTTAATGAAAAACTGTTTTTT. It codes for CASSLTSLNEKLFF.

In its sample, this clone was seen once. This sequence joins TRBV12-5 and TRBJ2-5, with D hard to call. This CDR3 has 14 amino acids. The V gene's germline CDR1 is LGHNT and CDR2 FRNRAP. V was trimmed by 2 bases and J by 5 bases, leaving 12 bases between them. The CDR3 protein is CASGLPTIGETQYF. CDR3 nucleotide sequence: TGTGCTAGTGGTTTGCCGACGATCGGGGAGACCCAGTACTTC.

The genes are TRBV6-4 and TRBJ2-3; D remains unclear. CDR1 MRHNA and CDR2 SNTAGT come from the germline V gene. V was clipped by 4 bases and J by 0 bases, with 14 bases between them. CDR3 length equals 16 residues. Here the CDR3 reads CASSARPPPSTDTQYF. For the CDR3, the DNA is TGTGCCAGCAGTGCTCGCCCCCCTCCTAGCACAGATACGCAGTATTTT.

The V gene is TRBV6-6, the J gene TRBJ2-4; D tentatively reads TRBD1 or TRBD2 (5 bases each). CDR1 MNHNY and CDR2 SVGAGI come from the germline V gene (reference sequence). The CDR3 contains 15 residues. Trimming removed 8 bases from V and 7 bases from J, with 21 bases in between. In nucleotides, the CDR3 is TGTGCCAGCTGCCGGGCGTGGGGACGGACTAACATTCAGTACTTC. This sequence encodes CASCRAWGRTNIQYF.

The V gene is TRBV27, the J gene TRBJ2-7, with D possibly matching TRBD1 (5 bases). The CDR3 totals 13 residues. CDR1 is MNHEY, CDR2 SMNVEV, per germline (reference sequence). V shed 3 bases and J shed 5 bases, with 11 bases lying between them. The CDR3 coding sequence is TGTGCCAGCAGTTTCGGCAGGGTCAACGAGCAGTACTTC. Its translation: CASSFGRVNEQYF.